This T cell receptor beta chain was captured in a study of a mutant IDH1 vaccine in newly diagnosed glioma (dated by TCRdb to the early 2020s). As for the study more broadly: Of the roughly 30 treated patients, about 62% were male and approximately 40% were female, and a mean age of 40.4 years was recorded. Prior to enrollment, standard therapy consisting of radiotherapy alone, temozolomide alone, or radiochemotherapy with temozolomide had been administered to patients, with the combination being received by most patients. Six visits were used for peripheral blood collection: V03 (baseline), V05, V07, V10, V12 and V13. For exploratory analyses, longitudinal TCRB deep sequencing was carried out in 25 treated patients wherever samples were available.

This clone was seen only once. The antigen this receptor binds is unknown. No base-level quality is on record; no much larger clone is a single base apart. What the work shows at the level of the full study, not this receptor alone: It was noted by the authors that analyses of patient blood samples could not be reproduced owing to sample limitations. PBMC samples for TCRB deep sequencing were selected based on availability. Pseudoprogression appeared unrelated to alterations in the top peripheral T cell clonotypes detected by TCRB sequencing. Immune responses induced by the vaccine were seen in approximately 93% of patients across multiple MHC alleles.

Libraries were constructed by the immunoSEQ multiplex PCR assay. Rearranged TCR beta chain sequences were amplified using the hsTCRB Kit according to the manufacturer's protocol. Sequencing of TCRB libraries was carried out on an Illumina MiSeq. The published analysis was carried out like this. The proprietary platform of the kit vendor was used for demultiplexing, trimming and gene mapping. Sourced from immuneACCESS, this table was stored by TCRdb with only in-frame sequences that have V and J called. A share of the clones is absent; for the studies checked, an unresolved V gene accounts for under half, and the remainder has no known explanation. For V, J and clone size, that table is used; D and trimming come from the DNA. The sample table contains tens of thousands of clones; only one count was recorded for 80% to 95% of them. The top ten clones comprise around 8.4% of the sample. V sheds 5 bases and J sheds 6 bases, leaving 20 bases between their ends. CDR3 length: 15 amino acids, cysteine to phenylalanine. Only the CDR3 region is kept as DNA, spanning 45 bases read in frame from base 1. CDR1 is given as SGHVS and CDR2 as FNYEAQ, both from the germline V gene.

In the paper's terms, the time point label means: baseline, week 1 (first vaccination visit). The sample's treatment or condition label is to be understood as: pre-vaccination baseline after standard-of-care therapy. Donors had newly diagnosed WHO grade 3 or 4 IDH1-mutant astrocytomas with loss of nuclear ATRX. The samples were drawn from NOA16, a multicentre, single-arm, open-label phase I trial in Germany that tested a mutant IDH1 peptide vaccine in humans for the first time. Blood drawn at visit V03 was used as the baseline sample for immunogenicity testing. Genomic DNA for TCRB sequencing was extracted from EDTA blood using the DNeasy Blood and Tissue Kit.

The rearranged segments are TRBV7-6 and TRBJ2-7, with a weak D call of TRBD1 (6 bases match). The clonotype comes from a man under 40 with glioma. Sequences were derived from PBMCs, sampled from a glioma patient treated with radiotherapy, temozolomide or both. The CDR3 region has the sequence CASSPPGHINVEQYF. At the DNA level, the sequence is TGTGCCAGCAGCCCACCGGGACATATCAACGTCGAGCAGTACTTC.